This TCR beta chain was obtained from a study of OX40 agonist ivuxolimab in advanced cancers. At the level of the study: Ivuxolimab, an antibody acting as an agonist of OX40 (CD134), was used to treat patients.

The study, taken as a whole, reports: The average count of expanded clones was higher among CD8+ T cells than among CD4+.

Concerning this clone itself: No antigen is known for it.

The timepoints at which blood was sampled were baseline, cycle 4 day 1, and cycle 7 day 1. TCRdb keeps only in-frame clones here, not all; method: immunoSEQ multiplex PCR. The sample records roughly 59,000 clones, 84% being singletons. Trimming removed 0 bases from V and 8 bases from J; junction bases left unmatched: 10. The germline V gene encodes CDR1 LGHNA and CDR2 YSLEER. This CDR3 is 16 amino acids long. The rearrangement uses TRBV4-3 and TRBJ1-1; 9 bases are a match to TRBD1. This sequence was found in an adult with an advanced solid tumor such as melanoma, head and neck, liver or kidney cancer. Specimen: CD4+ or CD8+ T cells sorted from blood, collected in a trial of the OX40 agonist ivuxolimab. CDR3 residues: CASSQEQGADYMEAFF. CDR3 coding DNA: TGCGCCAGCAGCCAAGAACAGGGGGCCGACTATATGGAAGCTTTCTTT.